Sequencing of this T cell receptor (beta chain) was carried out in a study of blood T cell repertoires in COVID-19. Using immunoSEQ multiplex PCR, the repertoire was profiled, and TCRdb retains in-frame clones only, with some absent. The sample includes 400,000 or so clones, roughly 87% seen only once; the top ten take 0.55% to 0.75%. This clone was counted a few times. The CDR3 contains 15 residues. Germline CDR1 is GTSNPN and CDR2 is SVGIG (reference sequence). V was clipped by 1 base and J by 5 bases; unmatched bases: 10. Sequenced: PBMCs or T cells enriched from blood (not recorded which). The gene calls are TRBV30 and TRBJ2-7; 8 positions match TRBD1. The origin of this receptor is a man aged 18-30 years who had recovered from COVID-19. This chain's CDR3 is CAWSAHPTGDNEQYF. DNA of the CDR3: TGTGCCTGGAGTGCCCACCCGACAGGGGATAACGAGCAGTACTTC.